The clone carrying this T cell receptor beta chain has just one count. The antigen is undetermined. This specimen belongs to a study of CD8+ T cells in alopecia areata. In the study overall: Patients in the study were on tofacitinib for 6 to 18 months, then off it for 6 months. Overall study results and limits: Tofacitinib significantly reduced both scalp clonality and expanded CD8+ clones among the top 100. Normal skin's resident alphabeta T cells are sequenced alongside lesional scalp T cells.

RNA was isolated and reverse transcribed to cDNA, the sequencing template. Clones were sequenced by immunoSEQ multiplex PCR, and TCRdb holds only the in-frame ones, with some missing. The data show approximately 200,000 clones, about 60% seen once. The treatment: oral pan-JAK inhibitor, 5-10 mg twice daily. Lesional scalp punch biopsies and peripheral blood were collected from alopecia areata patients. Trimming took off 1 base at V and 0 bases at J, with 10 bases between the two ends. Germline lookup yields CDR1 SNHLY and CDR2 FYNNEI. The CDR3 loop spans 15 amino acids. This chain links TRBV2 with TRBJ2-7, with D perhaps TRBD1 (7 bases). The sample was CD4+ T cells sorted from blood, taken at week 4, from a patient treated with tofacitinib. The sequence derives from a human donor with alopecia areata. CDR3 residues: CASSEEEGASYEQYF. The CDR3 nucleotides are TGTGCCAGCAGTGAAGAGGAGGGGGCCTCCTACGAGCAGTACTTC.